The next 14 T cell receptor beta chains were all read from a single sample in a study of T cells in Graves' hyperthyroidism and ophthalmopathy. The CDR3 regions of TCR beta were amplified from RNA transcripts. Primed by the HTBI set, a first-round RT-PCR was run on the TCR CDR3. From the multiplex PCR reads, TCRdb called clonotypes with MiXCR, one entry per CDR3 protein. The table shows a few hundred thousand distinct CDR3 sequences, with roughly 22% occurring only once. The sample was blood. The receptors come from a man aged 25-40 years with Graves' ophthalmopathy.

This clonotype was recorded a few times. The CDR3, as DNA: TGTGCCAGCAGACGTGGGGACAGGGGTTATTCACCCCTCCACTTT. It codes for CASRRGDRGYSPLHF. The chain couples TRBV12-3 or TRBV12-4 to TRBJ1-6; 10 bases align to TRBD1. Trimming at V came to 6 bases and at J to 8 bases, leaving 7 bases not matched to a gene. The CDR3 loop spans 15 amino acids.

The J gene is TRBJ2-5, the V gene TRBV5-8; maybe TRBD2 (5 bases). This CDR3 is built from 17 residues. Trimming took 4 bases from V and 0 from J, leaving 19 bases between them. From germline, CDR1 is SGHTS and CDR2 YDEGEE. The CDR3 sequence is CASSHGMASRYQETQYF. DNA of the CDR3: TGTGCCAGCAGCCATGGCATGGCTAGCAGGTACCAAGAGACCCAGTACTTC.

The rearrangement uses TRBV5-8 and TRBJ1-1, with D tentatively TRBD1 (5 bases). CDR1 SGHTS and CDR2 YDEGEE come from the germline V gene. The CDR3 consists of 14 residues. Trimming shortened V by 3 bases and J by 2 bases, and 11 bases separated the two germline ends. As DNA, the CDR3 is TGTGCCAGCAGCTCCTGGGGCCCTAACACTGAAGCTTTCTTT. Amino acids: CASSSWGPNTEAFF.

The chain is built from TRBV5-1 and TRBJ2-7; 9 bases map to TRBD1. CDR3 length: 15 amino acids. Trimming cost V 1 base and J 5 bases; bases outside gene matches: 7. Germline V CDR1 and CDR2: SGHRS, YFSETQ. In DNA, the CDR3 is TGCGCCAGCAGCTTGTCTGGGGACAGGGTCAACGAGCAGTACTTC. Protein product: CASSLSGDRVNEQYF.

The V call is TRBV6-2 or TRBV6-3, the J call TRBJ2-3; the D call may be TRBD1 or TRBD2 (5 bases each). Germline-derived CDR1 and CDR2 are MNHEY and SVGEGT. The CDR3 is made up of 15 amino acids. With 5 bases removed from V and 4 bases from J, the gap between germline ends came to 16 bases. The chain's CDR3 is CASSQIGGVPDTQYF. DNA for the CDR3: TGTGCCAGCAGTCAGATTGGGGGAGTACCAGATACGCAGTATTTT.

The chain has TRBV6-2 or TRBV6-3 and TRBJ2-1, with 10 bases aligning to TRBD1. Trimming removed 9 bases from V and 7 bases from J; junction bases left unmatched: 6. Germline-derived CDR1 and CDR2 are MNHEY and SVGEGT. This CDR3 is 13 amino acids long. CDR3 sequence reads: CASRQGARNEQFF. The CDR3 nucleotides are TGTGCCAGTAGACAGGGGGCGAGGAATGAGCAGTTCTTC.

The chain is built from TRBV19 and TRBJ2-5, with a possible D match to TRBD2 (5 bases). Between the trimmed V and J ends, which lost 0 bases and 2 bases, there was a span of 16 bases. The CDR3 sequence is 17 residues long. Germline CDR1 LNHDA, CDR2 SQIVND (reference sequence). The CDR3 spells CASSIDLGVGGQETQYF. The CDR3 DNA reads as TGTGCCAGTAGTATAGATCTAGGCGTAGGAGGTCAAGAGACCCAGTACTTC. The whole variable domain, remainder taken from reference TRBV19 and TRBJ2-5, is DGGITQSPKYLFRKEGQNVTLSCEQNLNHDAMYWYRQDPGQGLRLIYYSQIVNDFQKGDIAEGYSVSREKKESFPLTVTSAQKNPTAFYLCASSIDLGVGGQETQYFGPGTRLLVL.

The chain has TRBV15 and TRBJ2-5, with D possibly matching TRBD2 (5 bases). Germline V lookup: CDR1 LNHNV, CDR2 YYDKDF (reference sequence). Trimming pared 3 bases from V and 5 bases from J, leaving 10 bases between. The CDR3 is 13 amino acids. CDR3 residues: CATSSRGSETQYF. In nucleotides, the CDR3 is TGTGCCACCAGCAGTCGGGGAAGTGAGACCCAGTACTTC.

This chain connects TRBV20-1 to TRBJ1-1; a weak D match, TRBD1 (5 bases). CDR1 is DFQATT, CDR2 SNEGSKA, per germline (reference sequence). The CDR3 covers 13 residues. V was trimmed by 6 bases and J by 10 bases, leaving 21 bases between them. The CDR3 DNA sequence: TGCAGTGCCGGCAAGGGGACTGACAGATCAGCTTTCTTT. This encodes CSAGKGTDRSAFF.

This sequence joins TRBV27 and TRBJ1-2, with D perhaps TRBD1 (5 bases). There are 15 residues in the CDR3. Trimming took 6 bases from V and 6 from J, leaving 20 bases between them. Germline CDR1 MNHEY, CDR2 SMNVEV (reference sequence). CDR3: CASSLTWTGTNGYTF. The CDR3 DNA follows: TGTGCCAGCAGCTTGACCTGGACCGGGACGAATGGCTACACCTTC.

The sample holds many counts of this clonotype. The rearrangement joins TRBV27 to TRBJ1-1; D remains unclear. The V and J ends lost 7 bases and 0 bases respectively, with 12 bases between them. The V gene's germline CDR1 is MNHEY and CDR2 SMNVEV (reference sequence). The CDR3 totals 14 residues. The CDR3 DNA is TGTGCCAGCATCGGGGTCGGAGTGAACACTGAAGCTTTCTTT. As protein: CASIGVGVNTEAFF.

The sample holds many counts of this clonotype. The V call is TRBV5-1, the J call TRBJ2-1, with 7 positions matching TRBD2. J lost 4 bases, V lost 0 bases, and 4 bases had no gene match. From germline, CDR1 is SGHRS and CDR2 YFSETQ. This CDR3 has 15 residues. The DNA for the CDR3 is TGCGCCAGCAGCTTGGGTCTAGCGGATTACAATGAGCAGTTCTTC. This sequence encodes CASSLGLADYNEQFF.

The chain carries TRBV5-6 and TRBJ1-1; D may be TRBD1 (5 bases). CDR3 length equals 16 residues. CDR1 and CDR2 from the germline V gene are SGHDT and YYEEEE. V was pared by 1 base and J by 1 base, with 14 bases between. The CDR3: CASSLWAGHKNTEAFF. The CDR3 region has the DNA TGTGCCAGCAGCTTGTGGGCCGGACACAAGAACACTGAAGCTTTCTTT. Looking up the rest from reference TRBV5-6 and TRBJ1-1 gives the full variable domain: DAGVTQSPTHLIKTRGQQVTLRCSPKSGHDTVSWYQQALGQGPQFIFQYYEEEERQRGNFPDRFSGHQFPNYSSELNVNALLLGDSALYLCASSLWAGHKNTEAFFGQGTRLTVV.

The chain uses TRBV20-1 and TRBJ2-7; TRBD2 matches 14 bases. The CDR3 length is 14 residues. Trimming took 4 bases from V and 4 from J; bases not matched to a gene: 3. Germline CDR1 DFQATT, CDR2 SNEGSKA (reference sequence). The CDR3 loop is CSATGTSGGYEQYF. The CDR3, as DNA: TGCAGTGCTACCGGGACTAGCGGGGGTTACGAGCAGTACTTC.